These 9 T cell receptor beta chains originate from one sample sequenced in a study of OX40 agonist ivuxolimab in advanced cancers. The library was prepared using the immunoSEQ multiplex PCR assay. What TCRdb holds here is the immuneACCESS table cut down to in-frame rearrangements. Part of the clones is not present; checked against another copy, under half of the missing clones reflect an unresolved V gene, and the others are unexplained. The sample has tens of thousands of clones on record, roughly 84% of them singletons. Roughly 4.5% of the sample belongs to the ten largest clones. Sequenced material: CD4+ or CD8+ T cells sorted from blood, taken in a trial of the OX40 agonist ivuxolimab. All receptors derive from an adult with an advanced solid tumor such as melanoma, head and neck, liver or kidney cancer.

This sequence joins TRBV5-8 and TRBJ1-2; maybe TRBD1 (6 bases). Germline assignment: CDR1 SGHTS and CDR2 YDEGEE. V gave up 7 bases and J gave up 7 bases, with 14 bases separating them. The CDR3 contains 12 residues. CDR3 residues: CASLGGGLGYTF. CDR3 nucleotide sequence: TGTGCCAGCCTGGGCGGGGGGCTTGGCTACACCTTC.

V usage is TRBV5-1 and J usage is TRBJ1-2, with TRBD1 matching over 8 bases. Unmatched junction bases numbered 4, after V lost 0 bases and J lost 6 bases. This CDR3 spans 14 amino acids. Germline CDR1 reads SGHRS; CDR2 reads YFSETQ. CDR3 in amino acids: CASSLAAGGDGYTF. In DNA, the CDR3 is TGCGCCAGCAGCTTGGCAGCAGGGGGCGATGGCTACACCTTC.

This chain links TRBV7-9 with TRBJ2-1; D perhaps matches TRBD2 (7 bases). CDR1 and CDR2 (germline): SEHNR, FQNEAQ (reference sequence). Deletions cut 4 bases from V and 9 bases from J, with 13 bases between. The CDR3 contains 13 residues. The CDR3 is CASSSAGAVEQFF. CDR3 sequence (DNA): TGTGCCAGCAGCTCGGCGGGGGCCGTTGAGCAGTTCTTC. Filled out from reference TRBV7-9 and TRBJ2-1, the complete variable domain reads DTGVSQNPRHKITKRGQNVTFRCDPISEHNRLYWYRQTLGQGPEFLTYFQNEAQLEKSRLLSDRFSAERPKGSFSTLEIQRTEQGDSAMYLCASSSAGAVEQFFGPGTRLTVL.

The V call is TRBV28, the J call TRBJ2-5, with D possibly TRBD1 on 5 matching bases. The DNA end favors TRBJ2-7, so the J call may be wrong. In germline, CDR1 is MDHEN, CDR2 SYDVKM. This CDR3 is 13 amino acids long. In DNA, the CDR3 is TGTGCCAGCAGTCCAGGGCTGTCCTACGAGCAGTACTTC. It is translated as CASSPGLSYEQYF.

The chain recombines TRBV11-2 with TRBJ2-1, with D unclear. In germline, CDR1 is SGHAT, CDR2 FQNNGV. Trimming removed 1 base from V and 8 bases from J, with 6 bases in between. The CDR3 contains 12 residues. In DNA form, the CDR3 reads TGTGCCAGCAGCTTAGGTTCGGATGAGCAGTTCTTC. Encoded protein: CASSLGSDEQFF.

This sequence joins TRBV2 and TRBJ2-1; 11 bases align to TRBD2. This CDR3 is built from 15 residues. The germline V gene has CDR1 SNHLY and CDR2 FYNNEI. V dropped 6 bases and J dropped 7; count of bases not matched to a gene: 8. CDR3 residues: CASSPLAGDLNEQFF. CDR3 bases: TGTGCCAGCAGCCCACTAGCGGGAGATTTAAATGAGCAGTTCTTC.

This chain links TRBV14 with TRBJ2-1, with 8 bases lining up with TRBD2. Germline assignment: CDR1 SGHDN and CDR2 FVKESK. CDR3 length equals 17 residues. V trimming: 0 bases; J trimming: 5 bases; junction bases outside the gene matches: 9. This chain's CDR3 is CASSQEGLGSPHNEQFF. As DNA, the CDR3 is TGTGCCAGCAGCCAAGAGGGACTAGGTTCCCCCCACAATGAGCAGTTCTTC.

This chain links TRBV7-9 with TRBJ1-2; tentatively, D is TRBD1 (5 bases). V shed 1 base and J shed 4 bases, with 13 bases lying between them. Germline V CDR1 and CDR2: SEHNR, FQNEAQ (reference sequence). The CDR3 has 15 amino acids. CDR3 loop: CASSLGEGSPYGYTF. The CDR3 DNA is TGTGCCAGCAGCTTAGGCGAGGGGAGTCCCTATGGCTACACCTTC.

This clone was detected once. The chain joins TRBV7-5 to TRBJ2-1; the listed D gene, TRBD2, was not tested against the DNA. TRBV7-5 is a known pseudogene. The CDR3 runs 15 residues. The CDR3 DNA follows: TGTGCCAGAAGCTTAGCCAGCGGGAGCAATGTTGAGCAGTTCTTC. It translates to CARSLASGSNVEQFF.